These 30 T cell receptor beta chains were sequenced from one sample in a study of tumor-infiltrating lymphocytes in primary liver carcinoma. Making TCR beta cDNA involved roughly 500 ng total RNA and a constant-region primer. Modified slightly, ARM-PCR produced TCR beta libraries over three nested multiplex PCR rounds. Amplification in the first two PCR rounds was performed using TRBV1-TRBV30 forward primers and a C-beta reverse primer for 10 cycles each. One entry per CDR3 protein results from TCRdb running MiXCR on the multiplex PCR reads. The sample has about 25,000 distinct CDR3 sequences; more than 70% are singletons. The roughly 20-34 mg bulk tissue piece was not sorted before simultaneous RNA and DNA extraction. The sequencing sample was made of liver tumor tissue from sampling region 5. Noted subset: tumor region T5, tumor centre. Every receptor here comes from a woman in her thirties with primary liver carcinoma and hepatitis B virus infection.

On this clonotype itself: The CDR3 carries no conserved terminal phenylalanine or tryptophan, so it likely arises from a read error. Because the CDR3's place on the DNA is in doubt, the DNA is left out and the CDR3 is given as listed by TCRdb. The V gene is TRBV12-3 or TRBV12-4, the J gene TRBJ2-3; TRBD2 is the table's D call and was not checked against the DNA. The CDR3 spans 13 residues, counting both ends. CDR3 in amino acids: CASTSRGPDTRYS.

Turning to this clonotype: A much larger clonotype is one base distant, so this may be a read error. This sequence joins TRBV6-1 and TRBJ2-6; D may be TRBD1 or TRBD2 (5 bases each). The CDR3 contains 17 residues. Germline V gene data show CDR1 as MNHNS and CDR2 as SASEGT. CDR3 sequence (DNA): TGTGCCAGCACTTTCGATTGGGGGAGCTCTAGGGCCAACGTCCTGACTTTC. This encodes CASTFDWGSSRANVLTF.

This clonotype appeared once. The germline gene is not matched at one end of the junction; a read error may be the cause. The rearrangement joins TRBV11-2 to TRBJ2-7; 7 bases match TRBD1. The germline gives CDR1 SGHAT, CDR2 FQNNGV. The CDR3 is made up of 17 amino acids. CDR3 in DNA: TGTGTCAGCACTATCACAGAAGGGGGCTCTTGGACCTACGAGCAGTACTTC. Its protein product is CVSTITEGGSWTYEQYF.

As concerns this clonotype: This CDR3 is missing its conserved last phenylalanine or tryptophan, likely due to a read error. In DNA, the CDR3 is TGTGCCATTAGTTATACCACCGGGGAGCTGTTTCTT. This sequence encodes CAISYTTGELFL. This chain connects TRBV6-6 to TRBJ2-2; D gene uncertain. This CDR3 is 12 amino acids long. V lost 10 bases and J 4 bases, leaving 10 bases between the germline ends. Germline CDR1 is MNHNY and CDR2 is SVGAGI (reference sequence).

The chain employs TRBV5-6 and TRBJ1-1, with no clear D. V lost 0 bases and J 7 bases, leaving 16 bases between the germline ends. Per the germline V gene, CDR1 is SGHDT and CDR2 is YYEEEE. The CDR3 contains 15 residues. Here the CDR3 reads CASSLVSEVSIEAFF. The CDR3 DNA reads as TGTGCCAGCAGCTTGGTGAGTGAGGTGAGCATTGAAGCTTTCTTT.

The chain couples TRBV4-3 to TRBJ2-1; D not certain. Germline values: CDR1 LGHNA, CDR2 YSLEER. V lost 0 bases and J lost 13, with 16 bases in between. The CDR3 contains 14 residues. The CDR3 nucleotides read TGCGCCAGCAGCCAAGATCCCGCGATTAGATCCCAGTTCTTC. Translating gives CASSQDPAIRSQFF.

This CDR3 is CASSWTRTLSTDTQYF. CDR3 DNA sequence: TGTGCCAGCAGCTGGACCAGGACACTGAGTACAGATACGCAGTATTTT. The chain is built from TRBV5-6 and TRBJ2-3; D might be TRBD1 (5 bases). The CDR3 consists of 16 residues. Germline CDR1 and CDR2: SGHDT and YYEEEE. V was trimmed by 3 bases and J by 3 bases, leaving 17 bases between them. Variable domain in full (rest from reference TRBV5-6 and TRBJ2-3): DAGVTQSPTHLIKTRGQQVTLRCSPKSGHDTVSWYQQALGQGPQFIFQYYEEEERQRGNFPDRFSGHQFPNYSSELNVNALLLGDSALYLCASSWTRTLSTDTQYFGPGTRLTVL.

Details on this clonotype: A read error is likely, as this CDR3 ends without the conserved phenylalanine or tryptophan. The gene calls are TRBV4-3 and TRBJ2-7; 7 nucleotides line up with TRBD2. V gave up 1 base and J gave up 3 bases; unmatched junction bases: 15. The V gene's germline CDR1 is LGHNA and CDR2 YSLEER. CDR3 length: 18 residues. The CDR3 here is CASSQAVTGGHIGYEQYL. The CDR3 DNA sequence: TGCGCCAGCAGCCAAGCGGTGACGGGGGGTCACATTGGCTACGAGCAGTACCTC.

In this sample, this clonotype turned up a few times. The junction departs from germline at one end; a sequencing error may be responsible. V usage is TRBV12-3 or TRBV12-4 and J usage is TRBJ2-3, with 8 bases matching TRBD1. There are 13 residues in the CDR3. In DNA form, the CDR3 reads TGTGCCAGCAGTCGGGACAGGACGGATACGCACTATTTT. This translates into CASSRDRTDTHYF.

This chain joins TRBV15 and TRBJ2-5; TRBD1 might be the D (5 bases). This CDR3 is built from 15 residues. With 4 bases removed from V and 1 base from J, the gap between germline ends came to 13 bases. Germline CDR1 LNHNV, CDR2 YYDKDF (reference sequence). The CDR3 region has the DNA TGTGCCACCAGCACCGTTAGGGGCGGCCAAGAGACCCAGTACTTC. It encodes CATSTVRGGQETQYF.

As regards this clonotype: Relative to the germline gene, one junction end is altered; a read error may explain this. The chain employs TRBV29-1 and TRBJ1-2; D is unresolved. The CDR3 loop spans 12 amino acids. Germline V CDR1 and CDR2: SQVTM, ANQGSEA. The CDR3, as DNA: TGCAGCGTTCTCCATTGGGGTGGCGGTTACACATTC. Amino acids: CSVLHWGGGYTF.

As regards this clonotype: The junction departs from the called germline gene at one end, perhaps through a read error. The CDR3 nucleotides read TGTACCAGCAGTCCAACTGGGAATCAGCCTCAGCATTTT. This translates into CTSSPTGNQPQHF. This chain joins TRBV12-3 or TRBV12-4 and TRBJ1-5; D not certain. The CDR3 contains 13 residues.

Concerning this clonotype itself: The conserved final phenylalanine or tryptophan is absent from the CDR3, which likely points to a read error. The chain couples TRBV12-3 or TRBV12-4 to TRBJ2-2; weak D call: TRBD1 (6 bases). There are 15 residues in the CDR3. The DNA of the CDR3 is TGTGTCAGCTGGGGGTGGGACACGAACACCGGGGAGCTGTTTCTT. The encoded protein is CVSWGWDTNTGELFL.

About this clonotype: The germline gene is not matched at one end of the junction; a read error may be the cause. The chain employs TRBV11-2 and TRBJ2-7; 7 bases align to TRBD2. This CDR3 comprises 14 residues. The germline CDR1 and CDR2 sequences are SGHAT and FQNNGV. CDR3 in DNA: TGTGTCAGCGGCCCGCCGGGACTACACTACGAGCAGTACTTT. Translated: CVSGPPGLHYEQYF.

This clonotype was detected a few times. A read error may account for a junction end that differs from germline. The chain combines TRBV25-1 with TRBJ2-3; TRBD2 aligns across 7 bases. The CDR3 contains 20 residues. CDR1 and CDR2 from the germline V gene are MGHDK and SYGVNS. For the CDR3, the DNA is TGTGCCAGCAGTGAATCGGGGGAGGGAGAGATGGGACCTAGATCAGATGCGCAGTATTTT. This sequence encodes CASSESGEGEMGPRSDAQYF.

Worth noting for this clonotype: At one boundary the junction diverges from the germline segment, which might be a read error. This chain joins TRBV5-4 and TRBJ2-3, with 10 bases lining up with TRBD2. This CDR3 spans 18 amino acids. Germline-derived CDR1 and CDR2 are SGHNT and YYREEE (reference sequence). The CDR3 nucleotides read TGTGCCAGCAGTAACCGGGCGGCTAGCGGGAGTCGGGCACATACGGAGCATTTT. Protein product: CASSNRAASGSRAHTEHF.

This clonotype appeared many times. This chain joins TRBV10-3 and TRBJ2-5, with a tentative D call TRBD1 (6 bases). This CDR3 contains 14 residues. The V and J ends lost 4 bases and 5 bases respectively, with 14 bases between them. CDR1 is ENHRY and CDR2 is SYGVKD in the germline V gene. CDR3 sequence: CAISVGGNGETQYF. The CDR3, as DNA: TGTGCCATCAGTGTAGGGGGTAACGGGGAGACCCAGTACTTC.

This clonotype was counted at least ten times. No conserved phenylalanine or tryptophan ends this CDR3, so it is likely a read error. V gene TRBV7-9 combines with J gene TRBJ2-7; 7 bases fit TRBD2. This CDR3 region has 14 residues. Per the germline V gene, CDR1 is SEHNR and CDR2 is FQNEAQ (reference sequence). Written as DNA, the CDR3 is TGTGCCAGCAGCTCGGGAGGCCTCTCCTACGATCAGTACCTC. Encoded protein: CASSSGGLSYDQYL.

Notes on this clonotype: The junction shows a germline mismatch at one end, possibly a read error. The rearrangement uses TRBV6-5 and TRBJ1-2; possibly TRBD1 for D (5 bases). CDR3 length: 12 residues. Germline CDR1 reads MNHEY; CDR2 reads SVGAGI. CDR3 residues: CASSDGGDGYTF. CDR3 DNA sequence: TGCGCCAGTAGTGACGGGGGAGATGGCTACACCTTC.

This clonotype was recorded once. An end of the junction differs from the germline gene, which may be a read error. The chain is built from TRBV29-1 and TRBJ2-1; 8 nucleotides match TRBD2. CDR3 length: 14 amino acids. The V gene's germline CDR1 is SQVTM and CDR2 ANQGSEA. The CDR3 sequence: CSAAGLAGHNEQFF. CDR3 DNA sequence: TGTAGCGCCGCCGGGCTAGCGGGCCACAACGAGCAGTTCTTC.

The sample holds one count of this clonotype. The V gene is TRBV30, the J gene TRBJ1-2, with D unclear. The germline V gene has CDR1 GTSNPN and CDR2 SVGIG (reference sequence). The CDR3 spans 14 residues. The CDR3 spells CACAPDKGNYGYTF. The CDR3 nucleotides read TGTGCTTGTGCCCCAGACAAGGGTAACTATGGCTACACCTTC.

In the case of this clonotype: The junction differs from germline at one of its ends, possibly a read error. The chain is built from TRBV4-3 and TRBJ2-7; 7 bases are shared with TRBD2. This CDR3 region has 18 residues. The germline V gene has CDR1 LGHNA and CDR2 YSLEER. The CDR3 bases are TGCGCCAACAGCCAAGCCGTGACGGGGGGTCACATTAGCTATGAGCAGTACTTC. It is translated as CANSQAVTGGHISYEQYF.

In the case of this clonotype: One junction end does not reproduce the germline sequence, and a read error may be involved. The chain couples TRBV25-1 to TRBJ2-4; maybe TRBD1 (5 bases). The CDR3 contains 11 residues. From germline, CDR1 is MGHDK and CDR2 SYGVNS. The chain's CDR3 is CASRYYDSQNF. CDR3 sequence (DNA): TGTGCCAGCAGGTACTATGACAGCCAGAACTTC.

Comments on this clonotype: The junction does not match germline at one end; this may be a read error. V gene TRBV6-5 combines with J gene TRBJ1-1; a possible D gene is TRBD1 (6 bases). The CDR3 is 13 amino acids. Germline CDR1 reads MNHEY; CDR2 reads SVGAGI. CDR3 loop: CASSYRGNSEALF. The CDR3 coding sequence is TGTGCCAGCAGTTACAGGGGGAACAGTGAAGCTCTCTTT.

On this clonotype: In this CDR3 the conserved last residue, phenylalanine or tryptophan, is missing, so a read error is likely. CDR3 sequence (DNA): TGTGGCATCAGTCCCACTGCGACCCGGGATGAGCAGTTCTCC. Encoded protein: CGISPTATRDEQFS. This rearrangement joins TRBV10-3 to TRBJ2-1; the D is unclear. Germline V CDR1 and CDR2: ENHRY, SYGVKD. The CDR3 consists of 14 residues.

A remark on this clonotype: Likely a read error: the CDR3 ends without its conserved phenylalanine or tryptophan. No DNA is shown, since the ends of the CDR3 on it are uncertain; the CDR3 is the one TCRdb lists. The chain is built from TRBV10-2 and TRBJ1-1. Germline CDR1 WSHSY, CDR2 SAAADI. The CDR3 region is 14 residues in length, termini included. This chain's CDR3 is CASSESKAGTEVFS.

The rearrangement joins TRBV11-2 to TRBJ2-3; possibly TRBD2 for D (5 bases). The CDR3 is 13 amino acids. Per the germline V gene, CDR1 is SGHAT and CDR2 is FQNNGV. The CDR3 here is CLSSLALGDTQYF. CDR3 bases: TGTCTCAGCAGTTTAGCGCTAGGGGATACGCAGTATTTT. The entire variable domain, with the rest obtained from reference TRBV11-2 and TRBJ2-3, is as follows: EAGVAQSPRYKIIEKRQSVAFWCNPISGHATLYWYQQILGQGPKLLIQFQNNGVVDDSQLPKDRFSAERLKGVDSTLKIQPAKLEDSAVYLCLSSLALGDTQYFGPGTRLTVL.

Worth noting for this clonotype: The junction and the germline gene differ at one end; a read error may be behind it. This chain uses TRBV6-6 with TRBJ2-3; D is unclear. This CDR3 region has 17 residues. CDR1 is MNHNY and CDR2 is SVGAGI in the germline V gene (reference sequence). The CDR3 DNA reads TGTGTCAGCAGTTACCAGACCGGACCTCGACGCACATATACCCAGTATTTT. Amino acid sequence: CVSSYQTGPRRTYTQYF.

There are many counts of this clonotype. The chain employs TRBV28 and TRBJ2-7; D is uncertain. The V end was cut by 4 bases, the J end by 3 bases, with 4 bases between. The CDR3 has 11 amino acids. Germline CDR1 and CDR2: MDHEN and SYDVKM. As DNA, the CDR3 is TGTGCCAGCAGTTACTACTACGAGCAGTACTTC. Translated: CASSYYYEQYF.

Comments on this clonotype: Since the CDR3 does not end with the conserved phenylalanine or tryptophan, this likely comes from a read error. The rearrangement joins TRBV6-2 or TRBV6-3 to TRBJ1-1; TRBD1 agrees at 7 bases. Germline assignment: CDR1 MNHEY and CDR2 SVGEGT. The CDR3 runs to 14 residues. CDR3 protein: CVSSYTNRGTEAFS. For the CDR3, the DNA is TGTGTCAGCAGTTACACAAACAGGGGAACTGAAGCTTTCTCT.